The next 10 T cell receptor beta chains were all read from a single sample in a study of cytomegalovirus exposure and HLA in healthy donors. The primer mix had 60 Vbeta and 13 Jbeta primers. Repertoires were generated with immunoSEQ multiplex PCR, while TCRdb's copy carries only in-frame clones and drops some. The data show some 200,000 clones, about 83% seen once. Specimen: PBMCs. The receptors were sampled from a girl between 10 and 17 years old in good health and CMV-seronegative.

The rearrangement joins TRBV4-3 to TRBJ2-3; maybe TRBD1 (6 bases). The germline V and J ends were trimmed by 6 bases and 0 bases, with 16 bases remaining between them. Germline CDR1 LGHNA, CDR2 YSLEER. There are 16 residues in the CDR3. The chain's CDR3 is CASRSHGQISTDTQYF. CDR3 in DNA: TGCGCCAGCAGGTCTCATGGACAGATTAGCACAGATACGCAGTATTTT.

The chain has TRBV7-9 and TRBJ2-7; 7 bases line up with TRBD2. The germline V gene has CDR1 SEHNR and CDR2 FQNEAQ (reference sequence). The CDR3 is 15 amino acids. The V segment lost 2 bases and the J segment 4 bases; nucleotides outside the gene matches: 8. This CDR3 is CASSLTPSGKYEQYF. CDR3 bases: TGTGCCAGCAGCTTAACGCCTAGCGGAAAATACGAGCAGTACTTC.

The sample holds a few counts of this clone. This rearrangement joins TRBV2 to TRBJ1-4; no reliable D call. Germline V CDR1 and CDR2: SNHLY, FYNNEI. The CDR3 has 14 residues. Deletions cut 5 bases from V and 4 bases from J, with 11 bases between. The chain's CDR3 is CASSSRFSNEKLFF. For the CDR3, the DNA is TGTGCCAGCAGTTCTCGGTTTAGTAATGAAAAACTGTTTTTT.

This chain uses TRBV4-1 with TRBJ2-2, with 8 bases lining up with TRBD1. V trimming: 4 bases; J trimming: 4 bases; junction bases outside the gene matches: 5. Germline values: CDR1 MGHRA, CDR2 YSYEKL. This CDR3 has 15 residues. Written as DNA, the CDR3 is TGCGCCAGCAGCCGCGGCGGACAGGGCACCGGGGAGCTGTTTTTT. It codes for CASSRGGQGTGELFF.

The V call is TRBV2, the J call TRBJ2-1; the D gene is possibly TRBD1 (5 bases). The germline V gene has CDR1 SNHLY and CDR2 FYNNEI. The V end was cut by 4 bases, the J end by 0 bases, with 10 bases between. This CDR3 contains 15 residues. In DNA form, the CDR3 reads TGTGCCAGCAGTGGGACACTCAGCTCCTACAATGAGCAGTTCTTC. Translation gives CASSGTLSSYNEQFF.

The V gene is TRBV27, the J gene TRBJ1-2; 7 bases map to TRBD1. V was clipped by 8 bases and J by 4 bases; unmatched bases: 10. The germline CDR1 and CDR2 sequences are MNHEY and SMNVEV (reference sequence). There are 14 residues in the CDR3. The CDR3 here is CASRIRQGSYGYTF. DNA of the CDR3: TGTGCCAGCCGGATCCGACAGGGTTCCTATGGCTACACCTTC.

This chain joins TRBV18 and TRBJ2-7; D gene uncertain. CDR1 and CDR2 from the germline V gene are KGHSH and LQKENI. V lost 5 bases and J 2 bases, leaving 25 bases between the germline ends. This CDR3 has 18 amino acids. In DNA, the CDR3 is TGTGCCAGCTCAGGGTTATCCCTCAGGAAAAATGGCCCCTACGAGCAGTACTTC. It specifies CASSGLSLRKNGPYEQYF.

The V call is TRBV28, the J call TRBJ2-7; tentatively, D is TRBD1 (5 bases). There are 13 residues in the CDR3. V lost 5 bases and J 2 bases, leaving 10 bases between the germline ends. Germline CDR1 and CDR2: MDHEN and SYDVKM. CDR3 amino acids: CASSDSPPYEQYF. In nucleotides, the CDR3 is TGTGCCAGCAGTGACAGTCCGCCCTACGAGCAGTACTTC.

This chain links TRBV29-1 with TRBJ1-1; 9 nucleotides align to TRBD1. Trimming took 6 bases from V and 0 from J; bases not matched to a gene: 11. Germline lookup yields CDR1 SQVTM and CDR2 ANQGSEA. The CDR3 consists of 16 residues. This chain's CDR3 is CSVGRQQGALNTEAFF. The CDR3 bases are TGCAGCGTGGGTCGGCAACAGGGGGCCCTGAACACTGAAGCTTTCTTT. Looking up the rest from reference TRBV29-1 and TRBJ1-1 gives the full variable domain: SAVISQKPSRDICQRGTSLTIQCQVDSQVTMMFWYRQQPGQSLTLIATANQGSEATYESGFVIDKFPISRPNLTFSTLTVSNMSPEDSSIYLCSVGRQQGALNTEAFFGQGTRLTVV.

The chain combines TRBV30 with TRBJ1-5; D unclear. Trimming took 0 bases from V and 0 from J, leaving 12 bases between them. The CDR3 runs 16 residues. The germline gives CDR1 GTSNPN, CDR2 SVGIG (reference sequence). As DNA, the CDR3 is TGTGCCTGGAGTGTGAGGGATCCTTATAGCAATCAGCCCCAGCATTTT. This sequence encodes CAWSVRDPYSNQPQHF.